The 27 T cell receptor beta chains given below trace back to one sample, sequenced in a study of T cells in Graves' hyperthyroidism and ophthalmopathy. The CDR3 regions of TCR beta were amplified from RNA transcripts. The primer set for the first-round RT-PCR of the TCR CDR3 was HTBI. Each CDR3 protein is one row after TCRdb ran MiXCR on the multiplex PCR reads. The profile covers over 350,000 distinct CDR3 sequences, with 14% to 15% appearing a single time and around 13% taken by the ten largest. The specimen was blood. The receptors were gathered from a young man with Graves' ophthalmopathy.

There are many counts of this clonotype. The chain carries TRBV12-5 and TRBJ2-7, with TRBD2 matching 7 bases. CDR1 is LGHNT, CDR2 FRNRAP, per germline. This CDR3 is built from 14 residues. Trimming at V came to 6 bases and at J to 3 bases, leaving 8 bases not matched to a gene. As DNA, the CDR3 is TGTGCTAGTGGGGCGGGACTAACTCACTACGAGCAGTACTTC. Translated, it gives CASGAGLTHYEQYF.

The gene calls are TRBV6-1 and TRBJ2-3; 12 bases map to TRBD2. CDR3 length equals 13 residues. The junction had 3 bases not matched to a gene; V was cut back by 5 bases and J by 9 bases. The V gene's germline CDR1 is MNHNS and CDR2 SASEGT. The CDR3 DNA reads TGTGCCAGCAGTCAAGGACTAGCGGGAACGCAGTATTTT. Its protein product is CASSQGLAGTQYF.

This clonotype was detected ten times or more. The chain uses TRBV12-3 or TRBV12-4 and TRBJ2-5, with 8 bases identical to TRBD1. The CDR3 covers 15 residues. The ends lost 6 bases at V and 2 bases at J; junction bases unmatched: 8. The CDR3 nucleotides read TGTGCCAGCAGCCTAGGACAGGGAATACAAGAGACCCAGTACTTC. Its protein is CASSLGQGIQETQYF.

The chain couples TRBV19 to TRBJ2-3; D may be TRBD1 or TRBD2 (5 bases each). V was trimmed by 7 bases and J by 8 bases, leaving 19 bases between them. In germline, CDR1 is LNHDA, CDR2 SQIVND (reference sequence). CDR3 length: 14 residues. The CDR3 loop reads CASNTRTPGGTQYF. In nucleotides, the CDR3 is TGTGCCAGTAACACAAGGACCCCTGGGGGTACGCAGTATTTT.

The chain links TRBV24-1 to TRBJ2-7; 8 bases map to TRBD2. The trim removed 0 bases at V and 3 bases at J, leaving 6 bases unmatched. The CDR3 sequence is 16 residues long. The germline gives CDR1 KGHDR, CDR2 SFDVKD. Written as DNA, the CDR3 is TGTGCCACCAGTGATTTGCAAGAGCGGGGGCGCTACGAGCAGTACTTC. Translating gives CATSDLQERGRYEQYF.

The chain uses TRBV20-1 and TRBJ2-6; D is possibly TRBD1 (5 bases). The CDR3 has 14 amino acids. Germline CDR1 reads DFQATT; CDR2 reads SNEGSKA (reference sequence). V was clipped by 5 bases and J by 2 bases, with 10 bases between them. The CDR3 protein is CSAPGFTGANVLTF. The CDR3, as DNA: TGCAGTGCTCCAGGGTTCACTGGGGCCAACGTCCTGACTTTC.

Ten or more counts support this clonotype. The J gene is TRBJ2-1, the V gene TRBV7-2, with 11 bases fitting TRBD2. Per the germline V gene, CDR1 is SGHTA and CDR2 is FQGNSA. This CDR3 is 16 amino acids long. Trimming cost V 0 bases and J 12 bases; bases outside gene matches: 10. The CDR3 region has the DNA TGTGCCAGCAGCTTAGCCGGTAGCGGGAGGGCCGCGGGGCAGTTCTTC. Protein product: CASSLAGSGRAAGQFF.

This clonotype was seen just once. At one boundary the junction diverges from the germline segment, which might be a read error. The chain is built from TRBV10-3 and TRBJ1-1; maybe TRBD1 (6 bases). In germline, CDR1 is ENHRY, CDR2 SYGVKD. CDR3 length equals 14 residues. The DNA of the CDR3 is TGTGCCACCAGTGATTACAGGGAGAACACTGAAGCTTTCTTT. Encoded protein: CATSDYRENTEAFF.

This clonotype came up a few times. The rearrangement joins TRBV15 to TRBJ1-2; 9 positions match TRBD1. Germline V gene sequence: CDR1 LNHNV, CDR2 YYDKDF (reference sequence). Unmatched junction bases numbered 7, after V lost 5 bases and J lost 3 bases. This CDR3 is 15 amino acids long. The CDR3 is CATSSDRGVDYGYTF. The CDR3 coding sequence is TGTGCCACCAGCTCAGACAGGGGGGTTGACTATGGCTACACCTTC.

There are many counts of this clonotype. The chain is built from TRBV7-2 and TRBJ2-1, with 11 positions matching TRBD2. CDR3 length equals 19 residues. CDR1 is SGHTA, CDR2 FQGNSA, per germline. V was clipped by 0 bases and J by 7 bases; unmatched bases: 14. CDR3 amino acids: CASSLARYLLAGVKNEQFF. DNA of the CDR3: TGTGCCAGCAGCTTAGCGCGGTATCTACTAGCGGGAGTTAAGAATGAGCAGTTCTTC.

This chain links TRBV12-3 or TRBV12-4 with TRBJ2-3; 11 nucleotides match TRBD1. Trimming at V came to 3 bases and at J to 4 bases, leaving 9 bases not matched to a gene. The CDR3 contains 17 residues. CDR3 nucleotide sequence: TGTGCCAGCAGTTTTTCGGCGGGGACAGGGGGACCAGATACGCAGTATTTT. Its protein is CASSFSAGTGGPDTQYF.

This clonotype was recorded a few times. The chain employs TRBV15 and TRBJ1-2, with 10 bases aligning to TRBD1. There are 15 residues in the CDR3. J gave up 4 bases and V 7 bases, and 9 bases lay outside the gene matches. Germline V gives CDR1 LNHNV, CDR2 YYDKDF (reference sequence). The CDR3 DNA reads TGTGCCACCACACTGCCGGGACAGGGGAGCTATGGCTACACCTTC. Encoded protein: CATTLPGQGSYGYTF.

This clonotype has a count of ten or more. The gene calls are TRBV24-1 and TRBJ2-7; TRBD1 matches 9 bases. Trimming at V came to 2 bases and at J to 0 bases, leaving 4 bases not matched to a gene. In germline, CDR1 is KGHDR, CDR2 SFDVKD. The length of the CDR3 is 16 residues. The CDR3 nucleotides are TGTGCCACCAGTGATTCTCGGACAGGGGACTCCTACGAGCAGTACTTC. Amino acids: CATSDSRTGDSYEQYF.

This chain uses TRBV19 with TRBJ2-5; 7 nucleotides match TRBD1. Losses at the gene ends were 8 bases for V and 4 bases for J; bases not matched to a gene: 7. The V gene's germline CDR1 is LNHDA and CDR2 SQIVND (reference sequence). The CDR3 sequence is 13 residues long. The CDR3 loop reads CASGTATTETQYF. The CDR3 bases are TGTGCCAGTGGGACAGCGACGACAGAGACCCAGTACTTC.

At least ten counts were recorded for this clonotype. V and J are TRBV4-1 and TRBJ2-7, with 7 nucleotides matching TRBD2. The V and J ends lost 0 bases and 0 bases, in that order; junction bases with no gene match: 8. The CDR3 spans 17 residues. Looked up from germline, CDR1 is MGHRA and CDR2 is YSYEKL. The chain's CDR3 is CASSQDWRRGYSYEQYF. The CDR3 DNA sequence: TGCGCCAGCAGCCAAGATTGGAGGCGGGGGTACTCCTACGAGCAGTACTTC.

This clonotype came up many times. In nucleotides, the CDR3 is TGTGCCAGCTCCCCTAGGTGGGAAGCCTACGAGCAGTACTTC. It encodes CASSPRWEAYEQYF. This rearrangement joins TRBV27 to TRBJ2-7; D is ambiguous. This CDR3 spans 14 amino acids. Germline V gene data show CDR1 as MNHEY and CDR2 as SMNVEV (reference sequence). The V and J ends lost 8 bases and 2 bases respectively, with 16 bases between them.

This clonotype was seen repeatedly, ten times or more. The chain couples TRBV3-1 to TRBJ1-1; D unresolved. This CDR3 has 13 residues. V dropped 3 bases and J dropped 2 bases, with 7 bases sitting between them. Germline CDR1 and CDR2: LGHDT and YNNKEL (reference sequence). The DNA of the CDR3 is TGTGCCAGCAGCCAGACAAGTAACACTGAAGCTTTCTTT. This codes for CASSQTSNTEAFF.

As for this clonotype: This may come from a read error, since a much larger clone is one base off. V gene TRBV5-1 combines with J gene TRBJ1-6, with 11 bases fitting TRBD1. CDR3 size: 15 residues. The V gene's germline CDR1 is SGHRS and CDR2 YFSETQ. The junction had 9 bases not matched to a gene; V was cut back by 5 bases and J by 11 bases. CDR3 sequence reads: CASSPTWGQGAPLHF. CDR3 nucleotide sequence: TGCGCCAGCAGTCCCACCTGGGGACAGGGGGCACCCCTCCACTTT.

The chain combines TRBV6-1 with TRBJ2-1; 12 nucleotides agree with TRBD2. Losses at the gene ends were 1 base for V and 7 bases for J; bases not matched to a gene: 5. The CDR3 is made up of 16 amino acids. The germline gives CDR1 MNHNS, CDR2 SASEGT. The CDR3 protein is CASSEDLAGGWNEQFF. The CDR3 bases are TGTGCCAGCAGTGAAGATCTAGCGGGGGGGTGGAATGAGCAGTTCTTC.

This clonotype showed up many times. This chain links TRBV5-1 with TRBJ2-1; no clear D. Germline assignment: CDR1 SGHRS and CDR2 YFSETQ. V lost 4 bases, J lost 0 bases, and 11 bases lay in between. The CDR3 spans 15 residues. CDR3 loop: CASSLGYSSYNEQFF. The CDR3 DNA reads as TGCGCCAGCAGCCTCGGATATAGCTCCTACAATGAGCAGTTCTTC.

Many counts were recorded for this clonotype. The V and J genes are TRBV12-3 or TRBV12-4 and TRBJ2-3; D is possibly TRBD2 (8 bases). This CDR3 is built from 14 residues. V shed 3 bases and J shed 6 bases, with 13 bases lying between them. CDR3 coding DNA: TGTGCCAGCAGTTTCCGGGAGGGACAGGATACGCAGTATTTT. Translation gives CASSFREGQDTQYF.

The sample holds a few counts of this clonotype. The chain links TRBV4-2 to TRBJ1-5; D is ambiguous. This CDR3 comprises 14 residues. V was trimmed by 1 base and J by 6 bases, leaving 10 bases between them. Per the germline V gene, CDR1 is LGHNA and CDR2 is YNFKEQ. Here the CDR3 DNA reads TGTGCCAGCAGCCAAGGACTCGAAGGTCAGCCCCAGCATTTT. This gives the protein CASSQGLEGQPQHF.

V usage is TRBV5-1 and J usage is TRBJ2-1; D might be TRBD2 (6 bases). Trimming left V 4 bases short and J 0 bases short, with 11 bases between. This CDR3 comprises 15 residues. Germline V gives CDR1 SGHRS, CDR2 YFSETQ. Here the CDR3 reads CASSERAPSYNEQFF. For the CDR3, the DNA is TGCGCCAGCAGCGAGCGGGCCCCCTCCTACAATGAGCAGTTCTTC.

This clonotype came up many times. This rearrangement joins TRBV6-4 to TRBJ1-5; D is possibly TRBD1 (6 bases). From germline, CDR1 is MRHNA and CDR2 SNTAGT. This CDR3 has 16 amino acids. Trimming stripped 2 bases from V and 7 bases from J, with 18 bases between. CDR3 sequence (DNA): TGTGCCAGCAGTGACCCGGGGGCAGGGGTAAGGCAGCCCCAGCATTTT. Translation: CASSDPGAGVRQPQHF.

This clonotype was seen repeatedly, ten times or more. V usage is TRBV12-3 or TRBV12-4 and J usage is TRBJ2-7; 8 bases are shared with TRBD1. This CDR3 is built from 14 residues. V lost 6 bases to trimming and J lost 2 bases; unmatched junction nucleotides: 6. CDR3 coding DNA: TGTGCCAGCAGGCCAGAGACAGGGGCCTACGAGCAGTACTTC. Translating gives CASRPETGAYEQYF.

The table lists this clonotype with many counts. This chain uses TRBV20-1 with TRBJ2-5, with D possibly matching TRBD2 (6 bases). Looked up from germline, CDR1 is DFQATT and CDR2 is SNEGSKA (reference sequence). Trimming pared 6 bases from V and 1 base from J, leaving 9 bases between. The CDR3 spans 12 residues. For the CDR3, the DNA is TGCAGTGCCGGAGCGGGCCAAGAGACCCAGTACTTC. Amino acid sequence: CSAGAGQETQYF.

This clonotype was seen repeatedly, ten times or more. The chain uses TRBV24-1 and TRBJ2-3, with D perhaps being TRBD1 or TRBD2 (6 bases each). This CDR3 spans 18 amino acids. The germline V and J ends were trimmed by 3 bases and 5 bases, with 23 bases remaining between them. The germline V gene encodes CDR1 KGHDR and CDR2 SFDVKD. The CDR3: CATSDGQTSRRYRDTQYF. The CDR3 DNA sequence: TGTGCCACCAGTGATGGACAGACTAGTCGTCGATACCGAGATACGCAGTATTTT.